Sequencing of this T cell receptor beta chain was carried out in a study of prognosis after radiotherapy for stage I lung cancer. This clonotype was seen repeatedly, ten times or more. Its specificity is not known. The length of the CDR3 is 17 residues. Looked up from germline, CDR1 is KGHDR and CDR2 is SFDVKD. Unmatched junction bases numbered 9, after V lost 1 base and J lost 3 bases. General study results and limits: Usage of the TRBV and TRBJ genes (in patients with versus without metastases) was reportedly different. The study found lower Shannon entropy after stereotactic body radiation therapy in patients who developed distant metastases.

Genomic DNA yielded TCR beta CDR3, amplified by two-round multiplex PCR. Every TRBV and TRBJ gene had its own specific primer in first-round PCR. TCRdb independently ran MiXCR on the multiplex PCR reads; one entry per CDR3 protein. The sample shows fewer than 50,000 distinct CDR3 sequences, around 22% of them seen only once. The chain links TRBV24-1 to TRBJ2-3; TRBD2 agrees at 7 bases. The sequencing used PBMCs, collected before or after stereotactic body radiation therapy (not recorded which). The TCR was taken from a donor aged 50 or older with non-small cell lung cancer. In DNA, the CDR3 is TGTGCCACCAGTGATTTCAGTTTGGGGGGGGGTACAGATACGCAGTATTTT. Its translation: CATSDFSLGGGTDTQYF.